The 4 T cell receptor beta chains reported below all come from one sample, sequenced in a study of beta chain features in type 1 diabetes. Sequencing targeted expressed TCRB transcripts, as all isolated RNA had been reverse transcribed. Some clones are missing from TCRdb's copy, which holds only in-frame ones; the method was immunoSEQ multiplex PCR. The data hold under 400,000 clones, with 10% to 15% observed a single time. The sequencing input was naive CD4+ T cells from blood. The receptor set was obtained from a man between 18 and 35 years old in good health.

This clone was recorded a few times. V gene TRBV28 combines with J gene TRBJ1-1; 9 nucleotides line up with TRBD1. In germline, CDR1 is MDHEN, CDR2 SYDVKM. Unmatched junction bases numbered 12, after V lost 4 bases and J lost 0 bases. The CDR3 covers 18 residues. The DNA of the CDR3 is TGTGCCAGCAGTTCCCGCACAGGGGGCTTAATCATGAACACTGAAGCTTTCTTT. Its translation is CASSSRTGGLIMNTEAFF.

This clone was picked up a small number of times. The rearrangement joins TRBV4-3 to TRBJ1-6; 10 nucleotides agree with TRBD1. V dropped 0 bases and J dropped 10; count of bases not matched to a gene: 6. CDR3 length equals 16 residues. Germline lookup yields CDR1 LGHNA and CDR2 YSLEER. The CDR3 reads CASSQDRDRGRSPLHF. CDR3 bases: TGCGCCAGCAGCCAAGATCGCGACAGGGGGCGATCACCCCTCCACTTT.

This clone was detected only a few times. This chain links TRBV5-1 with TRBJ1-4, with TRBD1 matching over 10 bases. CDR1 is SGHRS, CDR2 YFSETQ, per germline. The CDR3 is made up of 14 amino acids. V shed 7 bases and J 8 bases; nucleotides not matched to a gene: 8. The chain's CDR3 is CASRLGTGAEKLFF. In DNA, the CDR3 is TGCGCCAGCCGCCTCGGGACAGGGGCAGAAAAACTGTTTTTT.

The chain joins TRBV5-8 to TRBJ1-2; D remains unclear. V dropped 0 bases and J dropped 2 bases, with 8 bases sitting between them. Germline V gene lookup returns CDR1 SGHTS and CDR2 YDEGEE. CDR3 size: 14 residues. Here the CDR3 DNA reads TGTGCCAGCAGCTTGGCGGTCACCAACTATGGCTACACCTTC. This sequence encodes CASSLAVTNYGYTF.